This entry concerns a single TCR beta chain. Its antigen is still unknown. The repertoire was sequenced with immunoSEQ multiplex PCR; TCRdb's copy has only in-frame clones and lacks some. The data contain fewer than 110,000 clones, 80% to 95% of them singletons. This sample is part of a study of T cell responses to AZD1222 COVID-19 vaccine. Study-level points and caveats: Clonal diversity may have been underestimated, and the donors were mostly white British, with more females than males. Spike-specific TCR breadth and depth both grew after two AZD1222 doses. Along spike, vaccine-associated CD4 TCRs were found throughout, with dominance at 160-218 and 743-854. All repertoire sampling was performed exclusively after the peak T cell response.

This CDR3 contains 12 residues. This sequence joins TRBV21-1 and TRBJ2-7; the D call TRBD1 from the table was never checked on the DNA. TRBV21-1 is classified as a pseudogene. The TCR originated in an adult who received the AZD1222 COVID-19 vaccine. The input for sequencing was peripheral blood, taken 28 days after the second AZD1222 dose. The CDR3 region is CASSANKTDGNF. CDR3 sequence (DNA): TGTGCCAGCAGCGCTAACAAGACAGATGGAAACTTC.